This TCR beta chain comes out of a study of shared clonotypes between healthy human individuals. Study information: A few men and two women, aged 18 to 49, were donors. General study findings and limits: Researchers sampled blood only, noting tissue repertoires likely differ.

The assay was carried out at the deep level. Clones were sequenced by immunoSEQ multiplex PCR, and TCRdb holds only the in-frame ones, with some missing. This sample has a few million clones, with just under 95% found just once. Terminally differentiated effector memory CD45RA+ cells were excluded by CCR7 positive selection of CD45RO-negative cells. This clone appeared a single time. Antigen: not known. Trimming removed 7 bases at V and 3 bases at J, with 15 bases between. This CDR3 spans 14 amino acids. CDR1 is MNHEY and CDR2 is SVGAGI in the germline V gene. The receptor was isolated from a man between 18 and 29 years old in good health. Some clones in this sample may be carry-over from other donors' samples. The chain combines TRBV6-5 with TRBJ2-5; the D gene is possibly TRBD1 (5 bases). The sequencing sample was made of naive CD8+ T cells from PBMCs. In nucleotides, the CDR3 is TGTGCCAGCACGTCCGAGACAGCTAAAGAGACCCAGTACTTC. Its protein is CASTSETAKETQYF.